This T cell receptor beta chain stems from a study of blood T cell repertoires in COVID-19. Study details: There were acute and convalescent COVID-19 samples, and they came from the United States, Italy and Spain. T cells, B-cell-depleted T cells, or PBMCs provided the cDNA or gDNA that served as material.

Original handling: Researchers report that nucleated cell counts were estimated from reference gene primer amplification. TCRdb's table, derived via immunoSEQ multiplex PCR, lists solely in-frame clones and lacks some. Clone size and V and J calls were adopted from that table, with D and trimming inferred from the DNA. This table has more than 70,000 clones, roughly 80% appearing once. V was clipped by 4 bases and J by 5 bases; unmatched bases: 16. The CDR3 length is 19 residues. Germline V gene sequence: CDR1 MRHNA, CDR2 SNTAGT. The sequence was obtained from a woman at least 80 years old with active or convalescent COVID-19. The chain uses TRBV6-4 and TRBJ2-3; 12 positions match TRBD2. The sample comprised peripheral blood. The CDR3 sequence: CASSAHPLAGGNLRDTQYF. The DNA for the CDR3 is TGTGCCAGCAGTGCCCACCCACTAGCGGGAGGTAACTTGCGAGATACGCAGTATTTT.